Shown below are 31 T cell receptor beta chains from a single sample sequenced in a study of blood T cell repertoires in COVID-19. Sequenced by immunoSEQ multiplex PCR; TCRdb stores in-frame clones only, minus some. This table holds more than 300,000 clones, about 88% found once. The sample consisted of PBMCs or T cells enriched from blood (not recorded which). Receptors originate from a woman aged 18-29 years who had recovered from COVID-19.

The V gene is TRBV5-6, the J gene TRBJ1-1, with D hard to call. V dropped 6 bases and J dropped 3 bases, with 9 bases sitting between them. The CDR3 length is 12 residues. Germline CDR1 and CDR2: SGHDT and YYEEEE. This chain's CDR3 is CASTVRHTEAFF. In DNA form, the CDR3 reads TGTGCCAGCACAGTTCGCCACACTGAAGCTTTCTTT. Supplemented by reference TRBV5-6 and TRBJ1-1, the full variable domain reads DAGVTQSPTHLIKTRGQQVTLRCSPKSGHDTVSWYQQALGQGPQFIFQYYEEEERQRGNFPDRFSGHQFPNYSSELNVNALLLGDSALYLCASTVRHTEAFFGQGTRLTVV.

There are a few counts of this clone. CDR3 sequence: CASSTGIGQNDLSSGNTIYF. CDR3 bases: TGCGCCAGCAGCACTGGCATCGGACAGAACGACCTCAGCTCTGGAAACACCATATATTTT. The chain joins TRBV5-1 to TRBJ1-3, with D possibly TRBD1 on 6 matching bases. Germline CDR1 reads SGHRS; CDR2 reads YFSETQ. This CDR3 is built from 20 residues. Trimming stripped 4 bases from V and 0 bases from J, with 26 bases between.

This chain joins TRBV10-2 and TRBJ2-7, with unresolved D. Trimming shortened V by 0 bases and J by 3 bases, and 6 bases separated the two germline ends. CDR3 length: 13 residues. Germline V gene sequence: CDR1 WSHSY, CDR2 SAAADI. The CDR3 DNA sequence: TGCGCCAGCAGTGAGTCTCGCGACTACGAGCAGTACTTC. Residues: CASSESRDYEQYF.

Only one count was recorded for this clone. The chain uses TRBV10-2 and TRBJ2-7; 8 bases align to TRBD1. Germline V CDR1 and CDR2: WSHSY, SAAADI. The CDR3 runs 15 residues. The trim removed 3 bases at V and 1 base at J, leaving 5 bases unmatched. The CDR3 spells CASSDTGTGSYEQYF. In nucleotides, the CDR3 is TGCGCCAGCAGTGATACCGGGACAGGTTCCTACGAGCAGTACTTC.

The chain employs TRBV14 and TRBJ1-1; 7 nucleotides agree with TRBD1. The CDR3 extends over 14 amino acids. In germline, CDR1 is SGHDN, CDR2 FVKESK. J gave up 7 bases and V 0 bases, and 5 bases lay outside the gene matches. CDR3 sequence reads: CASSQERQGSEAFF. CDR3 coding DNA: TGTGCCAGCAGCCAAGAAAGACAGGGCAGTGAAGCTTTCTTT.

The V gene is TRBV12-3 or TRBV12-4, the J gene TRBJ1-1; weak D call: TRBD1 (6 bases). The length of the CDR3 is 13 residues. With 6 bases removed from V and 6 bases from J, the gap between germline ends came to 14 bases. The CDR3 here is CASSLRGRPEAFF. DNA of the CDR3: TGTGCCAGCAGCCTCAGGGGTCGACCTGAAGCTTTCTTT.

V gene TRBV11-2 combines with J gene TRBJ1-1; possible D gene TRBD1, 5 bases. Looked up from germline, CDR1 is SGHAT and CDR2 is FQNNGV. The CDR3 covers 13 residues. Trimming took 3 bases from V and 1 from J, leaving 6 bases between them. The DNA of the CDR3 is TGTGCCAGCAGCTTCAGGGCGAACACTGAAGCTTTCTTT. Translating gives CASSFRANTEAFF.

The V and J genes are TRBV7-2 and TRBJ2-4, with TRBD2 identical over 7 bases. CDR1 is SGHTA, CDR2 FQGNSA, per germline. J was trimmed by 7 bases and V by 6 bases; bases with no gene match: 6. The CDR3 length is 13 residues. This CDR3 reads CASRLTSSNIQYF. In DNA, the CDR3 is TGTGCCAGCAGGTTGACTAGCAGTAACATTCAGTACTTC.

In this sample, this clone turned up a few times. The chain has TRBV7-8 and TRBJ1-6; 7 bases line up with TRBD1. The ends lost 5 bases at V and 9 bases at J; junction bases unmatched: 16. This CDR3 region has 17 residues. Germline CDR1 is SGHVS and CDR2 is FQNEAQ. The CDR3 DNA sequence: TGTGCCAGCAGCCAGCGATCCAGGGGACAGTCCAGTTCACCCCTCCACTTT. It codes for CASSQRSRGQSSSPLHF. Full variable domain (rest looked up from reference TRBV7-8 and TRBJ1-6): GAGVSQSPRYKVAKRGQDVALRCDPISGHVSLFWYQQALGQGPEFLTYFQNEAQLDKSGLPSDRFFAERPEGSVSTLKIQRTQQEDSAVYLCASSQRSRGQSSSPLHFGNGTRLTVT.

Worth noting for this clone: Distinct nucleotide sequences in the sample also encode this CDR3. The chain links TRBV12-5 to TRBJ1-2; D possibly corresponds to TRBD1 (6 bases). CDR1 is LGHNT, CDR2 FRNRAP, per germline. V was trimmed by 5 bases and J by 4 bases, leaving 8 bases between them. The CDR3 totals 12 residues. The CDR3 DNA reads as TGTGCTAGTGGTAGGGACATCTATGGCTACACCTTC. It codes for CASGRDIYGYTF.

This clone has only one observation. This rearrangement joins TRBV27 to TRBJ1-3; 9 bases match TRBD1. The germline gives CDR1 MNHEY, CDR2 SMNVEV (reference sequence). The CDR3 is made up of 13 amino acids. With 5 bases clipped from V and 6 bases from J, the junction kept 2 bases outside the gene matches. The CDR3 nucleotides read TGTGCCAGCAGTCGACAGGGGGAAAACACCATATATTTT. Translation: CASSRQGENTIYF.

This chain uses TRBV10-1 with TRBJ2-7; 10 positions match TRBD1. The CDR3 contains 15 residues. Germline trimming cut 5 bases from V and 4 bases from J; bases unmatched to any gene: 8. Germline V gene sequence: CDR1 WNHNN, CDR2 SYGVQD (reference sequence). The CDR3 region is CASSLRDRGSYEQYF. As DNA, the CDR3 is TGCGCCAGCAGTCTCCGGGACAGGGGCAGTTACGAGCAGTACTTC.

There are a few counts of this clone. The rearrangement joins TRBV10-3 to TRBJ2-2; possibly TRBD1 for D (6 bases). The CDR3 length is 13 residues. Deletions cut 2 bases from V and 8 bases from J, with 9 bases between. CDR1 is ENHRY and CDR2 is SYGVKD in the germline V gene. Here the CDR3 DNA reads TGTGCCATCAGTGAGCCTAGGGGGGGGGAGCTGTTTTTT. This codes for CAISEPRGGELFF.

This sequence joins TRBV12-5 and TRBJ2-7; D possibly corresponds to TRBD2 (5 bases). Germline CDR1 reads LGHNT; CDR2 reads FRNRAP. With 5 bases removed from V and 6 bases from J, the gap between germline ends came to 14 bases. The CDR3 covers 13 residues. The CDR3: CASGPRGGGEQYF. The CDR3 nucleotides are TGTGCTAGTGGTCCACGGGGTGGCGGCGAGCAGTACTTC.

The chain employs TRBV30 and TRBJ2-7, with 7 bases that match TRBD1. The CDR3 runs to 13 residues. Germline values: CDR1 GTSNPN, CDR2 SVGIG (reference sequence). The trim removed 3 bases at V and 2 bases at J, leaving 4 bases unmatched. The CDR3 coding sequence is TGTGCCTGGAGCAGGGACAGAGCCTACGAGCAGTACTTC. Its protein is CAWSRDRAYEQYF.

This chain connects TRBV9 to TRBJ1-2; 7 positions agree with TRBD1. The V and J ends lost 3 bases and 4 bases, in that order; junction bases with no gene match: 12. Germline CDR1 is SGDLS and CDR2 is YYNGEE. The CDR3 contains 16 residues. The CDR3 region is CASSEDRQGRGYGYTF. Here the CDR3 DNA reads TGTGCCAGCAGCGAGGATAGACAGGGAAGGGGCTATGGCTACACCTTC.

This clone was recorded only once. The V gene is TRBV6-5, the J gene TRBJ1-4, with 8 bases fitting TRBD1. The V segment lost 0 bases and the J segment 7 bases; nucleotides outside the gene matches: 4. The V gene's germline CDR1 is MNHEY and CDR2 SVGAGI. This CDR3 is built from 15 residues. Written as DNA, the CDR3 is TGTGCCAGCAGTTACTCGTGGGGGACAGGTGAAAAACTGTTTTTT. This encodes CASSYSWGTGEKLFF.

This sequence joins TRBV18 and TRBJ1-1, with 7 bases fitting TRBD1. The germline V gene encodes CDR1 KGHSH and CDR2 LQKENI. CDR3 length equals 16 residues. With V trimmed by 3 bases and J by 0 bases, 7 bases remained unmatched. CDR3 loop: CASSPGRGALNTEAFF. The CDR3 DNA sequence: TGTGCCAGCTCACCGGGCAGGGGGGCGTTGAACACTGAAGCTTTCTTT.

The V gene is TRBV7-2, the J gene TRBJ1-4; no reliable D call. Trimming cost V 4 bases and J 0 bases, with 6 bases left between them. This CDR3 spans 14 amino acids. Germline lookup yields CDR1 SGHTA and CDR2 FQGNSA. The CDR3 coding sequence is TGTGCCAGCAGCTCCTTTGCAACTAATGAAAAACTGTTTTTT. Residues: CASSSFATNEKLFF.

The chain is built from TRBV12-5 and TRBJ2-7; TRBD2 is a possible D gene (5 bases). The CDR3 sequence is 16 residues long. Germline lookup yields CDR1 LGHNT and CDR2 FRNRAP. Trimming cost V 0 bases and J 4 bases, with 16 bases left between them. CDR3 in DNA: TGTGCTAGTGGTTTGGTACTAGGCGGCTCGGCATACGAGCAGTACTTC. This translates into CASGLVLGGSAYEQYF.

This clone was detected a few times. This sequence joins TRBV4-1 and TRBJ1-1; D unresolved. This CDR3 comprises 11 residues. Trimming shortened V by 4 bases and J by 3 bases, and 3 bases separated the two germline ends. CDR1 is MGHRA, CDR2 YSYEKL, per germline. The CDR3 region has the DNA TGCGCCAGCAGCCGAGACACTGAAGCTTTCTTT. It codes for CASSRDTEAFF.

CDR3 in amino acids: CRIQVEAFF. The CDR3 DNA reads as TGCAGGATCCAGGTTGAAGCTTTCTTT. The chain couples TRBV20-1 to TRBJ1-1; D gene unclear. The V gene's germline CDR1 is DFQATT and CDR2 SNEGSKA (reference sequence). There are 9 residues in the CDR3.

The chain combines TRBV19 with TRBJ2-5; the D is unclear. The V end lost 7 bases, the J end lost 4 bases, and 13 bases lay between the germline ends. Germline assignment: CDR1 LNHDA and CDR2 SQIVND (reference sequence). CDR3 length: 13 amino acids. CDR3 coding DNA: TGTGCCAGTACGGTCAGATCAGGAGAGACCCAGTACTTC. Protein: CASTVRSGETQYF.

The chain combines TRBV7-9 with TRBJ2-7, with TRBD1 matching 7 bases. V was pared by 4 bases and J by 3 bases, with 3 bases of the junction left unmatched. The V gene's germline CDR1 is SEHNR and CDR2 FQNEAQ (reference sequence). This CDR3 region has 13 residues. CDR3 DNA: TGTGCCAGCAGCTCTAGGGGGCTCTACGAGCAGTACTTC. It codes for CASSSRGLYEQYF.

This clone was seen a few times. The V and J genes are TRBV5-1 and TRBJ2-7, with D perhaps TRBD2 (7 bases). This CDR3 spans 15 amino acids. Germline V lookup: CDR1 SGHRS, CDR2 YFSETQ. The V end was cut by 5 bases, the J end by 5 bases, with 20 bases between. The CDR3 is CASRPAGALPHEQYF. Here the CDR3 DNA reads TGCGCCAGCAGGCCTGCGGGGGCCCTCCCCCACGAGCAGTACTTC.

This clone was recorded only once. The same CDR3 also results from other DNA sequences found in this sample. The chain couples TRBV5-1 to TRBJ2-2, with 10 nucleotides matching TRBD1. The V gene's germline CDR1 is SGHRS and CDR2 YFSETQ. The CDR3 extends over 15 amino acids. Trimming removed 3 bases from V and 5 bases from J; junction bases left unmatched: 4. CDR3 residues: CASSSGQGDTGELFF. CDR3 sequence (DNA): TGCGCCAGCAGCTCCGGACAGGGGGATACCGGGGAGCTGTTTTTT.

This chain links TRBV19 with TRBJ1-5; D ambiguous. Germline V gives CDR1 LNHDA, CDR2 SQIVND (reference sequence). V dropped 4 bases and J dropped 0 bases, with 10 bases sitting between them. The CDR3 is 15 residues long. The CDR3 nucleotides read TGTGCCAGTAGTAAACAACAGCATAGCAATCAGCCCCAGCATTTT. Protein: CASSKQQHSNQPQHF.

The V gene is TRBV6-5, the J gene TRBJ2-2; 8 positions match TRBD1. Trimming at V came to 6 bases and at J to 7 bases, leaving 7 bases not matched to a gene. In germline, CDR1 is MNHEY, CDR2 SVGAGI. The CDR3 length is 14 residues. CDR3 in amino acids: CASRPDRGGGELFF. CDR3 sequence (DNA): TGTGCCAGCAGACCAGACAGGGGAGGCGGGGAGCTGTTTTTT.

V and J are TRBV6-5 and TRBJ2-3, with 12 nucleotides matching TRBD2. In germline, CDR1 is MNHEY, CDR2 SVGAGI. The CDR3 has 15 residues. With V trimmed by 5 bases and J by 4 bases, 4 bases remained unmatched. CDR3 amino acids: CASSLAGGQSDTQYF. For the CDR3, the DNA is TGTGCCAGCAGTCTAGCGGGGGGGCAGTCAGATACGCAGTATTTT.

The chain joins TRBV7-9 to TRBJ1-2; perhaps TRBD1 as D (5 bases). The CDR3 is made up of 12 amino acids. Germline V gene lookup returns CDR1 SEHNR and CDR2 FQNEAQ (reference sequence). Deletions cut 5 bases from V and 4 bases from J, with 8 bases between. In nucleotides, the CDR3 is TGTGCCAGCAGCACCGACAGCTATGGCTACACCTTC. Its protein is CASSTDSYGYTF.

The chain combines TRBV11-2 with TRBJ2-7; 15 bases line up with TRBD2. Germline CDR1 SGHAT, CDR2 FQNNGV. V trimming: 1 base; J trimming: 1 base; junction bases outside the gene matches: 5. This CDR3 is 18 amino acids long. CDR3 DNA: TGTGCCAGCAGCTTAGCGGGACTAGCGGGGGGTCGATCCTACGAGCAGTACTTC. This gives the protein CASSLAGLAGGRSYEQYF.